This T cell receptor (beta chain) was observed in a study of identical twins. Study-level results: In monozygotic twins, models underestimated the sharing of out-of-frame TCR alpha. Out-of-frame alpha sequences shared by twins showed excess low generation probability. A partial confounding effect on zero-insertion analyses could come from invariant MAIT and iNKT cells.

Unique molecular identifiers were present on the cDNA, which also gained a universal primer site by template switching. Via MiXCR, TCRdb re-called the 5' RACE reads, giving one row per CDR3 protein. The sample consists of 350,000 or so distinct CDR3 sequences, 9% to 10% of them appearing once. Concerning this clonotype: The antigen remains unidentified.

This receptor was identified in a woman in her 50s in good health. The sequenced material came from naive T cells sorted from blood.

The CDR3 DNA follows: TGTGCCAGCAACGGGGCCAGGGCCAAAAACATTCAGTACTTC. Its protein product is CASNGARAKNIQYF. The V gene is TRBV13, the J gene TRBJ2-4; D possibly uses TRBD1 or TRBD2 (5 bases each). Germline CDR1 is PRHDT and CDR2 is FYEKMQ (reference sequence). V was clipped by 7 bases and J by 1 base, with 11 bases between them. The CDR3 contains 14 residues.